This TCR beta chain was profiled in a study of identical twins. Overall study findings and caveats: The conclusions drew on cross-sectional statistical analysis instead of tracking the same donors.

Regarding this clonotype: What it recognizes is unknown.

Germline CDR1 GTSNPN, CDR2 SVGIG (reference sequence). This CDR3 is built from 14 residues. Trimming cost V 4 bases and J 3 bases; bases outside gene matches: 4. One entry per CDR3 protein results from TCRdb running MiXCR on the 5' RACE reads. The data contain around 570,000 distinct CDR3 sequences, around a tenth of them singletons. These same records also appear under a second study, on yellow fever vaccine responses in identical twins.

This receptor was obtained from a woman younger than 30 in good health. The J gene is TRBJ2-1, the V gene TRBV30, with TRBD1 identical over 9 bases. Material: PBMCs. CDR3 loop: CAWTGTGNYNEQFF. The CDR3 bases are TGTGCCTGGACCGGGACAGGGAACTACAATGAGCAGTTCTTC.